Each of the 17 T cell receptor beta chains below was sequenced from the same sample in a study of T cells in Graves' hyperthyroidism and ophthalmopathy. TCR beta CDR3 region amplification was performed from RNA transcripts. TCR CDR3 underwent first-round RT-PCR with the HTBI primer set. One entry per CDR3 protein results from TCRdb running MiXCR on the multiplex PCR reads. The sample has approximately 400,000 distinct CDR3 sequences; over 12% are singletons. The sequenced sample consisted of blood. These receptor sequences come from a man in his fifties or sixties with Graves' ophthalmopathy.

This clonotype has ten or more counts. The rearrangement uses TRBV5-6 and TRBJ2-3; D ambiguous. The germline V gene has CDR1 SGHDT and CDR2 YYEEEE. The CDR3 covers 15 residues. The V end was cut by 0 bases, the J end by 7 bases, with 15 bases between. In DNA, the CDR3 is TGTGCCAGCAGCTTGGTTTCTAGTCAATCGAATACGCAGTATTTT. Encoded protein: CASSLVSSQSNTQYF.

This clonotype was seen repeatedly, ten times or more. CDR3 sequence reads: CASSLSTSALVDTQYF. The DNA for the CDR3 is TGTGCCAGCAGCCTCTCGACTAGCGCTCTTGTAGATACGCAGTATTTT. The genes are TRBV7-8 and TRBJ2-3, with 8 bases fitting TRBD2. Germline lookup yields CDR1 SGHVS and CDR2 FQNEAQ. Germline trimming cut 5 bases from V and 5 bases from J; bases unmatched to any gene: 12. The CDR3 has 16 residues.

The chain couples TRBV7-9 to TRBJ2-4; 8 bases match TRBD2. Germline V CDR1 and CDR2: SEHNR, FQNEAQ (reference sequence). The CDR3 is made up of 17 amino acids. V shed 5 bases and J 0 bases; nucleotides not matched to a gene: 9. CDR3 loop: CASSPGTRGIAKNIQYF. For the CDR3, the DNA is TGTGCCAGCAGCCCTGGGACTAGGGGAATAGCCAAAAACATTCAGTACTTC.

This clonotype was detected ten times or more. The chain couples TRBV20-1 to TRBJ2-3; 10 positions match TRBD1. The V and J ends lost 6 bases and 2 bases, in that order; junction bases with no gene match: 14. Germline lookup yields CDR1 DFQATT and CDR2 SNEGSKA (reference sequence). This CDR3 is built from 17 residues. CDR3 sequence reads: CSAIGTGVLSITDTQYF. The CDR3 coding sequence is TGCAGTGCAATCGGGACAGGGGTTCTTAGTATCACAGATACGCAGTATTTT.

V and J are TRBV5-5 and TRBJ2-2; 7 bases agree with TRBD1. CDR1 and CDR2 (germline): SGHKS, YYEKEE (reference sequence). The CDR3 has 14 amino acids. Trimming took 4 bases from V and 3 from J; bases not matched to a gene: 3. CDR3: CASSADRDTGELFF. The DNA of the CDR3 is TGTGCCAGCAGCGCCGACAGGGACACCGGGGAGCTGTTTTTT.

This clonotype occurred many times. This chain links TRBV28 with TRBJ1-1; D is undetermined. Trimming shortened V by 6 bases and J by 6 bases, and 20 bases separated the two germline ends. CDR1 is MDHEN and CDR2 is SYDVKM in the germline V gene. The CDR3 has 15 amino acids. The CDR3 is CASRSDVPGEAEAFF. CDR3 DNA: TGTGCCAGCAGATCGGATGTGCCCGGTGAGGCTGAAGCTTTCTTT.

This clonotype was detected ten times or more. The gene calls are TRBV5-1 and TRBJ2-1, with TRBD2 identical over 7 bases. Germline CDR1 and CDR2: SGHRS and YFSETQ. Trimming removed 0 bases from V and 8 bases from J; junction bases left unmatched: 14. The CDR3 consists of 17 residues. The CDR3 sequence: CASSLGLLATTSDEQFF. Written as DNA, the CDR3 is TGCGCCAGCAGCTTGGGGTTACTAGCGACGACTTCGGATGAGCAGTTCTTC.

This clonotype was seen repeatedly, ten times or more. The chain uses TRBV29-1 and TRBJ2-5; 8 positions agree with TRBD2. This CDR3 comprises 13 residues. Losses at the gene ends were 3 bases for V and 2 bases for J; bases not matched to a gene: 2. The germline V gene has CDR1 SQVTM and CDR2 ANQGSEA. The CDR3, as DNA: TGCAGCGTTGAGACTAGCGTTCAAGAGACCCAGTACTTC. Protein product: CSVETSVQETQYF. The variable domain in full, with the rest retrieved from reference TRBV29-1 and TRBJ2-5, is SAVISQKPSRDICQRGTSLTIQCQVDSQVTMMFWYRQQPGQSLTLIATANQGSEATYESGFVIDKFPISRPNLTFSTLTVSNMSPEDSSIYLCSVETSVQETQYFGPGTRLLVL.

The V gene is TRBV2, the J gene TRBJ2-3; no definite D call. The CDR3 totals 16 residues. Trimming took 0 bases from V and 6 from J, leaving 16 bases between them. CDR1 and CDR2 (germline): SNHLY, FYNNEI. In nucleotides, the CDR3 is TGTGCCAGCAGTGAAGCGAGTCTCCCGGCCCCGGATACGCAGTATTTT. This translates into CASSEASLPAPDTQYF. The entire variable domain, with the rest obtained from reference TRBV2 and TRBJ2-3, is as follows: EPEVTQTPSHQVTQMGQEVILRCVPISNHLYFYWYRQILGQKVEFLVSFYNNEISEKSEIFDDQFSVERPDGSNFTLKIRSTKLEDSAMYFCASSEASLPAPDTQYFGPGTRLTVL.

This clonotype was counted at least ten times. This chain joins TRBV28 and TRBJ2-1; weak D call: TRBD1 (6 bases). Per the germline V gene, CDR1 is MDHEN and CDR2 is SYDVKM. V was pared by 6 bases and J by 0 bases, with 15 bases between. This CDR3 is built from 16 residues. The CDR3 reads CASRDGQRYSYNEQFF. The CDR3 DNA reads TGTGCCAGCAGAGACGGACAGAGATACTCCTACAATGAGCAGTTCTTC.

This clonotype came up many times. CDR3 in DNA: TGTGCCAGCAGCCGAGACAGGGTGTATGGCTACACCTTC. Translation: CASSRDRVYGYTF. V and J are TRBV7-2 and TRBJ1-2; TRBD1 matches at 7 bases. Germline CDR1 and CDR2: SGHTA and FQGNSA. The CDR3 is 13 residues long. With 5 bases clipped from V and 5 bases from J, the junction kept 5 bases outside the gene matches.

This clonotype was seen at least ten times. This chain joins TRBV5-6 and TRBJ2-5, with 11 nucleotides matching TRBD2. CDR1 is SGHDT and CDR2 is YYEEEE in the germline V gene. The CDR3 length is 13 residues. Losses at the gene ends were 3 bases for V and 6 bases for J; bases not matched to a gene: 1. The CDR3 DNA reads as TGTGCCAGCAGCTCTAGCGGGAGGAAGACCCAGTACTTC. As protein: CASSSSGRKTQYF.

This clonotype has at least ten counts. The CDR3 DNA sequence: TGCAGTGCTAATCCCCGGCAGGCCAACTATGGCTACACCTTC. The encoded protein is CSANPRQANYGYTF. The rearrangement links TRBV20-1 to TRBJ1-2; D gene uncertain. Trimming shortened V by 4 bases and J by 2 bases, and 14 bases separated the two germline ends. The V gene's germline CDR1 is DFQATT and CDR2 SNEGSKA (reference sequence). The CDR3 spans 14 residues.

There are a few counts of this clonotype. V is TRBV6-1 and J is TRBJ1-4; no clear D gene. The CDR3 consists of 15 residues. Germline loops: CDR1 MNHNS, CDR2 SASEGT. Trimming left V 6 bases short and J 5 bases short, with 16 bases between. CDR3 sequence: CASRPLDGRNEKLFF. The CDR3 nucleotides are TGTGCCAGCAGGCCCCTCGACGGCAGAAATGAAAAACTGTTTTTT.

This clonotype was observed many times. At one end, the junction sequence differs from germline, possibly due to a read error. V gene TRBV5-1 combines with J gene TRBJ1-1; D remains ambiguous. CDR1 is SGHRS and CDR2 is YFSETQ in the germline V gene. The CDR3 extends over 12 amino acids. The CDR3 sequence is CASSLVNTEAFF. For the CDR3, the DNA is TGTGCCAGCAGTTTAGTGAACACTGAAGCTTTCTTT. The full variable domain, its missing parts supplied by reference TRBV5-1 and TRBJ1-1, is KAGVTQTPRYLIKTRGQQVTLSCSPISGHRSVSWYQQTPGQGLQFLFEYFSETQRNKGNFPGRFSGRQFSNSRSEMNVSTLELGDSALYLCASSLVNTEAFFGQGTRLTVV.

The V and J genes are TRBV20-1 and TRBJ2-7; the match to TRBD2 covers 9 bases. The CDR3 totals 16 residues. J was trimmed by 4 bases and V by 3 bases; bases with no gene match: 13. Germline V gives CDR1 DFQATT, CDR2 SNEGSKA (reference sequence). The CDR3 nucleotides are TGCAGTGCTAGCCCAGAATGGGCGGGAGGGCCGTACGAGCAGTACTTC. This gives the protein CSASPEWAGGPYEQYF.

At least ten counts were recorded for this clonotype. CDR3: CATTPGVIQTSGSYEQYF. CDR3 nucleotide sequence: TGTGCCACGACCCCGGGGGTGATACAGACTAGCGGGAGCTACGAGCAGTACTTC. J is TRBJ2-7 and V is TRBV2; 12 positions match TRBD2. From germline, CDR1 is SNHLY and CDR2 FYNNEI. The CDR3 has 18 amino acids. J lost 3 bases, V lost 10 bases, and 19 bases had no gene match.